The T cell receptor beta chain described here comes from a study of cytomegalovirus exposure and HLA in healthy donors (dated by TCRdb to about 2017). With respect to the entire study: An earlier analysis of about 530 of the donors reported 250 to 350 Gb of sequence data and about 120 million unique TCR beta sequences obtained from roughly 170 million T cells. An early release that covered fewer than 800 HLA-typed donors contained 300 to 350 gigabases of sequencing data and around 80 million unique TCR sequences. Of the 300 to 400 genotyped donors, over 70% fell in the genetic ancestry cluster associated with self-reported Caucasian donors. The aim of the study was to test whether cataloging public T cell receptors could identify signatures of past pathogen exposure. The T cell repertoires of several hundred subjects were profiled by immunosequencing and related to cytomegalovirus serostatus. Besides the first cohort of about 730 subjects, a separate validation cohort made up of 95 to 150 different subjects was used. High-throughput TCR immunosequencing, statistical association of individual TCRs with disease status, and machine learning were combined to predict cytomegalovirus infection status. In a later analysis, previously published TCR beta repertoires from roughly 710 donors were re-analyzed and high-resolution HLA genotyping was added so that TCR occurrence patterns could be studied. Rather than drawing on any new phenotypic data, the later analysis identified candidate immune exposures from TCR beta sequences and the way those sequences occurred across donors. An earlier analysis of roughly 580 of the donors used high-throughput TCR beta sequencing to judge whether each TCR beta V gene segment behaved as functional or pseudogenic. Donor age, sex, ethnicity and CMV serostatus were collected together with the repertoire data. A later genetic analysis used genome-wide SNP genotypes for about 65% of the roughly 670 donors, treating that subset as a discovery cohort. All discovery cohort repertoires had been generated on a single sequencing platform. HLA typing included class I and class II loci at four-digit resolution. The number of typed donors differed by locus: about 620-640 for A, B, C, DRB1 and DQB1; some 500 for DQA1; some 610 for DPA1; and some 470 for DPB1. Because of strong linkage in the cohort, five DR-DQ haplotypes were treated as single units for association and clustering. Among a few hundred genotyped donors of the cohort, an average of approximately 240,000 unique TCR beta nucleotide sequences were sequenced per donor, roughly 20% of them non-productive. The investigation overall reported the following: Because some donors lacked HLA typing at each locus, the association tests relied only on the typed subset. Across donors, most TCR sequences were observed very rarely, whereas some public TCRs were present in many individuals. At a false discovery rate of 0.05, a later analysis linked fewer than 20,000 TCR beta sequences to specific HLA alleles. V-gene and J-gene trimming of TCR beta chains was associated with a missense DCLRE1C variant in a later genetic analysis, and the association was replicated in an independent cohort. A further reported finding was that TCR beta sequences accurately predicted the HLA-A and HLA-B alleles for most subjects in the first cohort. In a later analysis, most CMV-associated TCR beta chains were found to appear HLA-restricted, with HLA associations seemingly driven largely by CMV exposure. Some IMGT-functional V segments, including TRBV6-2 and TRBV6-3, could not be told apart with the 87-base-pair reads, so those segments were excluded. In an earlier analysis of some 640 of the donors, most TCR beta V segments were observed in productive rearrangements about 87% or about 30% of the time, broadly matching IMGT annotations. Correlated functional status among segregating V segments might be attributable to linkage disequilibrium, but an unknown experimental factor could not be ruled out. The only immune exposure information available for the cohort was CMV serostatus. The study listed 150 to 200 TCR beta chains as associated with cytomegalovirus. The classifier was reported to diagnose cytomegalovirus status with high specificity and sensitivity in both the original and validation cohorts. The earlier analysis of a few hundred of the donors excluded some 15 rarely observed V segments, including chromosome 9 orphons, because counts were too low. According to a later analysis, TCR association rates differed among HLA loci, with DRB1 alleles showing the most associated TCRs and HLA-C alleles showing the fewest. A cluster of highly shared sequence variants was judged likely to be a technical artifact of the sequencing pipeline. In vitro tests confirmed that a few of the cytomegalovirus-associated TCR beta chains recognize cytomegalovirus antigens. It was suggested by the authors that the approach could potentially be generalized to other disease states and immunological phenotypes. Presence/absence analyses assumed roughly uniform sequencing depth across donors, an assumption that may not hold. The cohort was sequenced for TCR beta chains only, and without alpha or paired-chain data the features that could be detected were limited. Strong co-occurrence of HLA alleles, especially DR and DQ, made assigning TCR associations to individual alleles difficult. In a later analysis, HLA-associated TCR beta chains were found to be more clonally expanded and to have lower generation probabilities than equally common non-associated chains. According to a later genetic analysis, donors in an Asian-associated ancestry cluster had fewer N-insertions in productive TCRs than the approximately 610-donor mean. In a later analysis, several top co-occurrence clusters were reported to appear linked to parvovirus B19, influenza, CMV and Epstein-Barr virus.

Compared with germline, V lacks 3 bases and J lacks 4 bases; bases without a gene match: 9. As encoded in the germline V gene (reference sequence), CDR1 is SGHNT while CDR2 is YYREEE. Inclusive of the bounding cysteine and phenylalanine, the CDR3 is 16 residues long. Just CDR3 DNA is preserved here, 48 bases in frame from base 1. Details on this clone: The clone's antigen remains unknown. Base qualities were left out, and no much larger clone turns up one base away.

To prepare the library, the immunoSEQ multiplex PCR assay was applied. The multiplex PCR relied on a mix of 60 forward primers for TCR Vbeta segments and 13 reverse primers for TCR Jbeta segments. A multiplex PCR assay on genomic DNA amplified the CDR3 region of rearranged TCR beta genes. The amplified TCR beta libraries were sequenced on the Illumina HiSeq System as 87-base-pair reads. The study's processing was this. Across the 666 repertoires, a later analysis counted approximately 83 million unique TCR beta chains, around 11 million of which were shared by at least two donors. Raw reads were error-corrected and collapsed into unique sequences by a nearest-neighbor algorithm in which closely related sequences were merged to remove PCR and sequencing errors. CDR3 sequences were aligned to IMGT reference sequences to assign V, D and J gene segments. For a sequence to be retained, a match of at least six nucleotides to both a V gene segment and a J gene segment was required. Rearrangements were called productive when the CDR3 lacked stop codons and stayed in frame with V and J; all others were non-productive. CDR3 was defined according to IMGT convention as the region running from the second conserved V-encoded cysteine to the conserved J-encoded phenylalanine. In an earlier analysis of more than 550 of the donors, sequences lacking an unambiguous match to a single V gene segment were excluded. In an earlier analysis of some 590 of the donors, V segments were called functional above 56.7% productive rearrangements and were called segregating when the between-donor standard deviation exceeded 5%. A statistical classification framework was developed to diagnose cytomegalovirus status using the catalog of TCR beta chain sequences. V and J gene assignment, in a later analysis, came from comparing TCR nucleotide sequences with IMGT/GENE-DB human TR gene sequences. The TCRdist pipeline was used in a later analysis to assign CDR3 sequences and most-parsimonious VDJ recombination scenarios. In a later analysis, every TCR beta chain was defined by the combination of its CDR3 amino acid sequence and its V-gene family, and reads without a unique V-gene family were dropped. In a later analysis, fewer than 650 highly shared, low-generation-probability nucleotide sequences were removed to address suspected cross-contamination and a sequencing artifact. In a later analysis, a clonal expansion index for each public chain was calculated from normalized within-repertoire ranks of inferred template counts. A later analysis computed generation probabilities with a VDJ recombination model fitted to out-of-frame rearrangements, and checked the results against IGoR. Hypergeometric tests were used in a later analysis to score TCR-TCR, TCR-HLA and TCR-CMV co-occurrence, with a repertoire-size bias correction applied to the TCR pairs. In a later analysis, false discovery rates were estimated by permuting HLA or CMV assignments 20 times. A later analysis grouped co-occurring TCRs with DBSCAN, adding TCRdist sequence similarity when clustering within HLA-allele-positive subsets. Repertoires with fewer than 30,000 or more than 120,000 public chains, plus five repertoires with anomalous nucleotide sharing, were excluded from co-occurrence clustering. TCRdb retrieved this table from immuneACCESS and kept in-frame rearrangements only. Not all clones are present; in checked studies, unresolved V genes account for under half, and no reason is known for the remainder. V and J calls and clone size are as listed in that table; D and trimming were resolved from the DNA. Across this sample there are some 190,000 clones, with about 87% seen only once. Jointly, the top ten make up over 1% of the sample.

The cohort consisted of more than 650 healthy bone marrow donors. At the time of sampling, every cohort member was nominally healthy, though immune exposures that went unrecorded were likely present. The donor was CMV seronegative and belonged to the group of around 350 seronegative cohort members. Each donor provided a peripheral blood sample, and peripheral blood mononuclear cells were used for TCR beta sequencing. Genomic DNA extraction from the blood cell samples was performed with the Qiagen DNeasy Blood Extraction Kit. The chain is assembled from TRBV5-4 and TRBJ1-4, with 7 junctional bases fitting TRBD1. The sequenced sample was PBMCs. The sequence was obtained from a young man in good health and CMV-seronegative. The nucleotide sequence is given as TGTGCCAGCAGCTCCGACAGGGAAAGTTATAATGAAAAACTGTTTTTT. Its translation is CASSSDRESYNEKLFF. The full variable domain, with segments outside the CDR3 supplied by the reference TRBV5-4 and TRBJ1-4 proteins, appears as ETGVTQSPTHLIKTRGQQVTLRCSSQSGHNTVSWYQQALGQGPQFIFQYYREEENGRGNFPPRFSGLQFPNYSSELNVNALELDDSALYLCASSSDRESYNEKLFFGSGTQLSVL.